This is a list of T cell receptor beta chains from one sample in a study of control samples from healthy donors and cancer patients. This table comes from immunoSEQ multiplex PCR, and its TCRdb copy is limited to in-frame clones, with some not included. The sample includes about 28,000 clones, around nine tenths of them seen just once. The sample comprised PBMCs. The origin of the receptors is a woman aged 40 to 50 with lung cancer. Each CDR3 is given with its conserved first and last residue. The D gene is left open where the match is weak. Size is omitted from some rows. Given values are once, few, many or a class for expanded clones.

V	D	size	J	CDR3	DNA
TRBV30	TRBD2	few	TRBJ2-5	CAWEGTSDEETQYF	TGTGCCTGGGAAGGGACTAGCGATGAGGAGACCCAGTACTTC
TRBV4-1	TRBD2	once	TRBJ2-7	CASSQVAGGPYEQYF	TGCGCCAGCAGCCAGGTAGCGGGGGGGCCCTACGAGCAGTACTTC
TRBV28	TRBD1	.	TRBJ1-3	CASTTYLLPGQLAGNTIYF	TGTGCCAGCACCACCTACCTCCTTCCGGGACAGCTGGCTGGAAACACCATATATTTT
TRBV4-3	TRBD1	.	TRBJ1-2	CASSQDPTGGYGYTF	TGCGCCAGCAGCCAAGACCCGACAGGGGGCTATGGCTACACCTTC
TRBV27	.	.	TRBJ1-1	CASSLTGDTEAFF	TGTGCCAGCAGTTTAACCGGGGACACTGAAGCTTTCTTT
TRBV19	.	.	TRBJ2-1	CASSPSYNEQFF	TGTGCCAGTAGTCCCTCGTACAATGAGCAGTTCTTC
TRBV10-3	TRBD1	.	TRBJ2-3	CAMSGDRVTDTQYF	TGTGCCATGTCCGGGGACAGGGTGACAGATACGCAGTATTTT
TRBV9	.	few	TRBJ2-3	CASSLAGTRADTQYF	TGTGCCAGCAGCTTAGCAGGGACCCGCGCAGATACGCAGTATTTT
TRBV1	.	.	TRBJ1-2	CTSSQARDRDAVVHYYGYTF	TGCACCAGCAGCCAAGCTCGGGACAGGGATGCAGTGGTCCATTATTATGGCTACACCTTC
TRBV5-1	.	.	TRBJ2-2	CASSSHPGGAELFF	TGCGCCAGCAGTTCCCACCCCGGCGGAGCGGAGCTGTTTTTT
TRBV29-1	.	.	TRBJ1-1	CSALRGSEAFF	TGCAGCGCCCTCCGGGGTTCTGAAGCTTTCTTT
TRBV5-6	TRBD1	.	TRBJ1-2	CASSLLPGQGFGYTF	TGTGCCAGCAGCTTACTTCCGGGACAGGGGTTCGGCTACACCTTC
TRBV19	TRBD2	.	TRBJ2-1	CASSIATSAYNEQFF	TGTGCCAGTAGTATAGCGACTAGCGCCTACAATGAGCAGTTCTTC
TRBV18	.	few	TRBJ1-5	CASSPRGGGRDQPQHF	TGTGCCAGCTCACCACGAGGCGGTGGGCGAGATCAGCCCCAGCATTTT
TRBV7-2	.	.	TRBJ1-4	CASSLGAGNEKLFF	TGTGCCAGCAGCTTAGGCGCGGGAAATGAAAAACTGTTTTTT
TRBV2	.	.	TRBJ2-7	CASIKALSYEQYF	TGTGCCAGCATAAAGGCTCTCTCCTACGAGCAGTACTTC
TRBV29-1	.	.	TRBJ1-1	CSVDLQGPEAFF	TGCAGCGTCGACTTACAGGGCCCTGAAGCTTTCTTT
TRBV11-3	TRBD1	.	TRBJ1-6	CASSLRKTGVHSPLHF	TGTGCCAGCAGCTTAAGGAAGACAGGGGTTCATTCACCCCTCCACTTT